This TCR beta chain was profiled in a study of blood T cell repertoires in COVID-19. Study background: Samples taken during acute and convalescent COVID-19 were collected in the United States, Italy and Spain.

Germline CDR1 reads LGHDT; CDR2 reads YNNKEL (reference sequence). The V and J ends lost 0 bases and 5 bases respectively, with 7 bases between them. CDR3 length equals 13 residues. Sequenced by immunoSEQ multiplex PCR; TCRdb stores in-frame clones only, minus some. The top ten clones hold about 4% of a sample with roughly 120,000 clones, about four fifths of them seen once. The specimen was peripheral blood. The TCR originated in a woman of 80 years or more with acute or convalescent COVID-19. The V gene is TRBV3-1 (or the pseudogene TRBV3-2), the J gene TRBJ2-5; D is possibly TRBD2 (5 bases). The CDR3 region is CASSQDRRETQYF. In nucleotides, the CDR3 is TGTGCCAGCAGCCAAGACCGGAGGGAGACCCAGTACTTC.